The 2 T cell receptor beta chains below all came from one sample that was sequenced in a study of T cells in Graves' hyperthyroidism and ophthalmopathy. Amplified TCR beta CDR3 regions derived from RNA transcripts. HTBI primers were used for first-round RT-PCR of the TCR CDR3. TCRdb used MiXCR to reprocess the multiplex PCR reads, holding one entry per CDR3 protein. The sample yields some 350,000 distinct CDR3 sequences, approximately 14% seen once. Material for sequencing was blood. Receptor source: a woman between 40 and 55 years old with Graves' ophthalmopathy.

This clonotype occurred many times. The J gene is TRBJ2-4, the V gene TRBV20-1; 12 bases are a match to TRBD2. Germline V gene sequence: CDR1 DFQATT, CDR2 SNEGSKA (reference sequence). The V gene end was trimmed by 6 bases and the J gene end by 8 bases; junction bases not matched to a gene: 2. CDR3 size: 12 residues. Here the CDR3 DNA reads TGCAGTGCCCGACTAGCGGGGGACATTCAGTACTTC. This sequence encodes CSARLAGDIQYF.

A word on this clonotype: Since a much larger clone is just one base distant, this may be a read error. For the CDR3, the DNA is TGCAGCGTTGTAGACGGGACCGAGACCCAGTACTTC. Protein sequence: CSVVDGTETQYF. The J gene is TRBJ2-5, the V gene TRBV29-1, with D perhaps being TRBD1 or TRBD2 (5 bases each). CDR1 is SQVTM, CDR2 ANQGSEA, per germline. There are 12 residues in the CDR3. V lost 4 bases, J lost 5 bases, and 11 bases lay in between.